This T cell receptor beta chain was sequenced during a study of blood T cell repertoires in COVID-19. About the study: Samples came from the United States, Italy and Spain, spanning acute and convalescent COVID-19. The cDNA or gDNA used as material had been derived from T cells, B-cell-depleted T cells, or PBMCs.

Per germline, CDR1 SGHTA and CDR2 FQGNSA. The CDR3 has 14 amino acids. V trimming: 0 bases; J trimming: 4 bases; junction bases outside the gene matches: 1. In the study's own analysis: Counts of nucleated cells, estimated from reference gene primer amplification, were obtained. Here immunoSEQ multiplex PCR was the method, and the copy in TCRdb shows in-frame clones only, minus some. D and trimming were read from the DNA, whereas the V and J calls and clone size are those reported in that table. The table shows 240,000 or so clones, with 75% to 90% occurring only once. This clone appeared a single time.

Material: peripheral blood. This sequence was found in a man between 60 and 75 years old who had recovered from COVID-19. The J gene is TRBJ1-1, the V gene TRBV7-2, with 8 bases lining up with TRBD1. In DNA, the CDR3 is TGTGCCAGCAGCTTAGCGGGACAGGTCACTGAAGCTTTCTTT. Its translation: CASSLAGQVTEAFF.